This TCR beta chain derives from a study of T cells in Graves' hyperthyroidism and ophthalmopathy. The CDR3 totals 14 residues. The germline CDR1 and CDR2 sequences are SQVTM and ANQGSEA. Trimming pared 7 bases from V and 2 bases from J, leaving 17 bases between. This clonotype was observed many times. Its antigen is as yet unknown. The study, taken as a whole, reports: Most clonotypes that expanded in the thyroid above 0.001 also showed up in blood.

RNA transcripts were the template for amplifying TCR beta CDR3 regions. First-round RT-PCR targeting the TCR CDR3 was performed with the HTBI primer set. TCRdb re-called the multiplex PCR reads with MiXCR, one entry per CDR3 protein. In the table there are 200,000 to 250,000 distinct CDR3 sequences, 16% of which are singletons. This chain uses TRBV29-1 with TRBJ2-5; D is undetermined. The receptor was isolated from a woman aged 18-35 years with Graves' ophthalmopathy. Sequencing was performed on blood. DNA of the CDR3: TGCAGCGCTGACTTAAAGGGATGGCAAGAGACCCAGTACTTC. This sequence encodes CSADLKGWQETQYF.